This is a list of T cell receptor beta chains from one sample in a study of T cell responses to AZD1222 COVID-19 vaccine. Data came from immunoSEQ multiplex PCR; TCRdb stores just in-frame clones and leaves some out. Here the sample spans about 110,000 clones, 75% to 90% being singletons. The specimen was peripheral blood, collected on day 0 of AZD1222 vaccination. Every receptor here comes from an adult in good health. Both conserved end residues are part of each CDR3. Each record gives: D gene, clone size, V gene, J gene, CDR3 DNA, CDR3 protein. D genes are given only for firm matches. Rows may omit the clone size; those that give it use once, few, many or a size class.

D gene: TRBD1; clone size: NA; V gene: TRBV30; J gene: TRBJ1-1; CDR3 DNA: TGTGCCTGGAGTCGACAGGGGGAAGCTTTCTTT; CDR3 protein: CAWSRQGEAFF
D gene: NA; clone size: NA; V gene: TRBV7-2; J gene: TRBJ1-2; CDR3 DNA: TGTGCCAGCAGCTTAGAAGGGAACTATGGCTACACCTTC; CDR3 protein: CASSLEGNYGYTF
D gene: NA; clone size: NA; V gene: TRBV24-1; J gene: TRBJ1-4; CDR3 DNA: TGTGCCACCTCCTCCGGTCGCGAATATTCTAATGAAAAACTGTTTTTT; CDR3 protein: CATSSGREYSNEKLFF
D gene: TRBD2; clone size: NA; V gene: TRBV6-2/TRBV6-3; J gene: TRBJ2-3; CDR3 DNA: TGTGCCAGCAGTTACAACCGACTAGCGGGGGGAGATACGCAGTATTTT; CDR3 protein: CASSYNRLAGGDTQYF
D gene: TRBD1; clone size: NA; V gene: TRBV2; J gene: TRBJ2-7; CDR3 DNA: TGTGCCAGCAATTCGGACAGGATATCCTACGAGCAGTACTTC; CDR3 protein: CASNSDRISYEQYF
D gene: NA; clone size: many; V gene: TRBV6-1; J gene: TRBJ1-2; CDR3 DNA: TGTGCCAGCAGTGAAGCCGGGGCAGGGATCGCGAACCGATATGGCTACACCTTC; CDR3 protein: CASSEAGAGIANRYGYTF
D gene: NA; clone size: NA; V gene: TRBV7-2; J gene: TRBJ2-1; CDR3 DNA: TGTGCCAGCAGCTTTGCCCCGACCAACAATGAGCAGTTCTTC; CDR3 protein: CASSFAPTNNEQFF
D gene: TRBD2; clone size: NA; V gene: TRBV10-3; J gene: TRBJ2-7; CDR3 DNA: TGTGCCATCAGTGACCCCCGGGGCGGGGGACTAGCGCGCTACGAGCAGTACTTC; CDR3 protein: CAISDPRGGGLARYEQYF
D gene: NA; clone size: NA; V gene: TRBV13; J gene: TRBJ2-5; CDR3 DNA: TGTGCCAGCAGCTTAAGAGACAGGGAGGGAGAGACCCAGTACTTC; CDR3 protein: CASSLRDREGETQYF
D gene: NA; clone size: NA; V gene: TRBV19; J gene: TRBJ1-1; CDR3 DNA: TGTGCCAGTAGTATAGGGGAGGTGCCGGCCACTGAAGCTTTCTTT; CDR3 protein: CASSIGEVPATEAFF
D gene: NA; clone size: NA; V gene: TRBV19; J gene: TRBJ1-1; CDR3 DNA: TGTGCCAGTAGACTCGCTGTTCAGAACACTGAAGCTTTCTTT; CDR3 protein: CASRLAVQNTEAFF
D gene: TRBD1; clone size: NA; V gene: TRBV7-9; J gene: TRBJ1-6; CDR3 DNA: TGTGCCAGCAGCTCCCCTCCCTGGGACAGATCTTATAATTCACCCCTCCACTTT; CDR3 protein: CASSSPPWDRSYNSPLHF
D gene: NA; clone size: NA; V gene: TRBV5-5; J gene: TRBJ2-7; CDR3 DNA: TGTGCCAGCAGCTTGGGATTCGACTACGAGCAGTACTTC; CDR3 protein: CASSLGFDYEQYF
D gene: NA; clone size: once; V gene: TRBV5-5; J gene: TRBJ1-1; CDR3 DNA: TGTGCCAGCAGCCCCAGGACGGTTTACACTGAAGCTTTCTTT; CDR3 protein: CASSPRTVYTEAFF
D gene: TRBD1; clone size: NA; V gene: TRBV10-3; J gene: TRBJ1-6; CDR3 DNA: TGTGCCATCAGAAAGGGACAGGCGGTTTCACCCCTCCACTTT; CDR3 protein: CAIRKGQAVSPLHF
D gene: NA; clone size: NA; V gene: TRBV7-3; J gene: TRBJ1-1; CDR3 DNA: TGTGCCAGCAGCTTGGGGGGAGGAGTAAACACTGAAGCTTTCTTT; CDR3 protein: CASSLGGGVNTEAFF
D gene: NA; clone size: NA; V gene: TRBV3-1/TRBV3-2; J gene: TRBJ2-5; CDR3 DNA: TGTGCCAGCAGCCAGAGGGGGGGCGAAGAGACCCAGTACTTC; CDR3 protein: CASSQRGGEETQYF
D gene: TRBD1; clone size: NA; V gene: TRBV19; J gene: TRBJ2-2; CDR3 DNA: TGTGCCAGTAGTGGACGGGACAGGGTAACCGGGGAGCTGTTTTTT; CDR3 protein: CASSGRDRVTGELFF
D gene: NA; clone size: NA; V gene: TRBV11-3; J gene: TRBJ1-1; CDR3 DNA: TGTGCCAGCAGCTCTACTTTGAACACTGAAGCTTTCTTT; CDR3 protein: CASSSTLNTEAFF
D gene: NA; clone size: NA; V gene: TRBV6-4; J gene: TRBJ2-2; CDR3 DNA: TGTGCCAGCAGTGAAGGGGGGAACACCGGGGAGCTGTTTTTT; CDR3 protein: CASSEGGNTGELFF
D gene: NA; clone size: NA; V gene: TRBV3-1/TRBV3-2; J gene: TRBJ2-4; CDR3 DNA: TGTGCCAGCTCTGGGGCCCAAGGAAACATTCAGTACTTC; CDR3 protein: CASSGAQGNIQYF
D gene: NA; clone size: NA; V gene: TRBV27; J gene: TRBJ2-7; CDR3 DNA: TGTGCCAGCAGAAAGTCTCTATCCTACGAGCAGTACTTC; CDR3 protein: CASRKSLSYEQYF
D gene: NA; clone size: once; V gene: TRBV3-1/TRBV3-2; J gene: TRBJ2-1; CDR3 DNA: TGTGCCAGCAGCCAAGTGTACGAGAATGAGCAGTTCTTC; CDR3 protein: CASSQVYENEQFF
D gene: NA; clone size: NA; V gene: TRBV30; J gene: TRBJ1-5; CDR3 DNA: TGTGCCTGGAGTGTTGGCGGGAATCAGCCCCAGCATTTT; CDR3 protein: CAWSVGGNQPQHF
D gene: NA; clone size: NA; V gene: TRBV7-2; J gene: TRBJ2-2; CDR3 DNA: TGTGCCAGCAGCTTAGGTAGTACGAACACCGGGGAGCTGTTTTTT; CDR3 protein: CASSLGSTNTGELFF
D gene: NA; clone size: NA; V gene: TRBV28; J gene: TRBJ2-7; CDR3 DNA: TGTGCCAGCAGTGCAGGGAGGCACTACGAGCAGTACTTC; CDR3 protein: CASSAGRHYEQYF
D gene: TRBD1; clone size: once; V gene: TRBV19; J gene: TRBJ2-7; CDR3 DNA: TGTGCCAGTAGTCCAAGGAGCAGGGACAGGGTCTCCTACGAGCAGTACTTC; CDR3 protein: CASSPRSRDRVSYEQYF
D gene: NA; clone size: NA; V gene: TRBV11-2; J gene: TRBJ1-3; CDR3 DNA: TGTGCCAGCAGCTTAGGTGTGATCTCTGGAAACACCATATATTTT; CDR3 protein: CASSLGVISGNTIYF
D gene: NA; clone size: NA; V gene: TRBV5-4; J gene: TRBJ2-1; CDR3 DNA: TGTGCCAGCAGCGTAGGGTATTACAATGAGCAGTTCTTC; CDR3 protein: CASSVGYYNEQFF
D gene: NA; clone size: NA; V gene: TRBV23-1; J gene: TRBJ2-1; CDR3 DNA: TGCGCCAGCACCGAAGGGCAGGACAGAACCTACAATGAGCAGTTCTTC; CDR3 protein: CASTEGQDRTYNEQFF
D gene: NA; clone size: NA; V gene: TRBV7-2; J gene: TRBJ1-2; CDR3 DNA: TGTGCCAGCAGCTTAGGGGGCGATATTAACTATGGCTACACCTTC; CDR3 protein: CASSLGGDINYGYTF
D gene: TRBD1; clone size: NA; V gene: TRBV19; J gene: TRBJ2-2; CDR3 DNA: TGTGCCAGTAGTACCCACCCGGGACAGGGGGCGACCGGGGAGCTGTTTTTT; CDR3 protein: CASSTHPGQGATGELFF
D gene: NA; clone size: NA; V gene: TRBV11-2; J gene: TRBJ1-1; CDR3 DNA: TGTGCCAGCAGCTTCGTTAGGGGGACCACTGAAGCTTTCTTT; CDR3 protein: CASSFVRGTTEAFF
D gene: TRBD2; clone size: NA; V gene: TRBV7-2; J gene: TRBJ2-7; CDR3 DNA: TGTGCCAGCAGAGCGGGGCGGGACTCCTACGAGCAGTACTTC; CDR3 protein: CASRAGRDSYEQYF
D gene: NA; clone size: once; V gene: TRBV7-2; J gene: TRBJ1-1; CDR3 DNA: TGTGCCAGCAGCTTAATCATAACAGGGTACAGTGAAGCTTTCTTT; CDR3 protein: CASSLIITGYSEAFF
D gene: NA; clone size: NA; V gene: TRBV5-1; J gene: TRBJ1-1; CDR3 DNA: TGCGCCAGCAGCTTGGCATGGGCAGGGAACACTGAAGCTTTCTTT; CDR3 protein: CASSLAWAGNTEAFF